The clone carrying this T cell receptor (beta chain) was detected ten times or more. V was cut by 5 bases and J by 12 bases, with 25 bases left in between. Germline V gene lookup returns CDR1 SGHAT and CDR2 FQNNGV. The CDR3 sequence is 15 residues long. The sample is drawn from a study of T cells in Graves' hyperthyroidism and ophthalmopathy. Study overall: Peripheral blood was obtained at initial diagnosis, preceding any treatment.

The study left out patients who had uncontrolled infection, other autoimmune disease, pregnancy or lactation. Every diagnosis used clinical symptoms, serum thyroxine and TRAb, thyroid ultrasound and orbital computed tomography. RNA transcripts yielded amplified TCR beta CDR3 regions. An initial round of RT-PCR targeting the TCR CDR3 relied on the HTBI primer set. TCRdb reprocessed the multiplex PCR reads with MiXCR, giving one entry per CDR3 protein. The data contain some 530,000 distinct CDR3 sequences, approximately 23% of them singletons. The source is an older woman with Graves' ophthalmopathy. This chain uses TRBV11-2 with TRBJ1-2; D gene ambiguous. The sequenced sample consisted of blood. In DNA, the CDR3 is TGTGCCAGCAGCCTCTCTGGCAGCCCAGACCATTCTCACACCTTC. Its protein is CASSLSGSPDHSHTF. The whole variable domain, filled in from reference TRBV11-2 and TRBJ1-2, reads EAGVAQSPRYKIIEKRQSVAFWCNPISGHATLYWYQQILGQGPKLLIQFQNNGVVDDSQLPKDRFSAERLKGVDSTLKIQPAKLEDSAVYLCASSLSGSPDHSHTFGSGTRLTVV.